This T cell receptor (beta chain) was found in a study of identical twins. Using its own MiXCR run on the 5' RACE reads, TCRdb lists one record per CDR3 protein. The sample records about 190,000 distinct CDR3 sequences, about a sixth being singletons. This CDR3 contains 15 residues. Unmatched junction bases numbered 8, after V lost 0 bases and J lost 7 bases. CDR1 is DFQATT, CDR2 SNEGSKA, per germline (reference sequence). This clonotype turned up a few times. The sample was also linked to a second study, of T cells expressing NK-cell markers.

The J gene is TRBJ2-1, the V gene TRBV20-1, with 8 bases identical to TRBD2. What was sequenced was CD8+ T cells sorted from blood. The origin of this receptor is a woman between 18 and 30 years old in good health. CDR3 amino acids: CSARDGREGRNEQFF. The CDR3, as DNA: TGCAGTGCTAGAGATGGACGGGAGGGCCGGAATGAGCAGTTCTTC.